This T cell receptor (beta chain) was observed in a study of T cells in Graves' hyperthyroidism and ophthalmopathy. Study observations and caveats: Most thyroid clonotypes that were expanded above 0.001 also turned up in blood. Model-based prediction identified ophthalmopathy a median 6.5 months prior to its onset.

The study included ophthalmopathy patients with Clinical Activity Score at least 3, NOSPECS grade at least 4 and duration under 3 months. It was uncontrolled infection, other autoimmune disease, pregnancy or lactation that excluded patients. TCR beta CDR3 sequences were amplified from RNA transcripts. The HTBI primer set served for first-round RT-PCR of the TCR CDR3. TCRdb used MiXCR to reprocess the multiplex PCR reads, holding one entry per CDR3 protein. The sample lists 640,000 or so distinct CDR3 sequences, approximately 14% seen once, with roughly 7.7% in the top ten. In germline, CDR1 is KGHSH, CDR2 LQKENI. The CDR3 sequence is 15 residues long. V was trimmed by 3 bases and J by 4 bases, leaving 16 bases between them. This clonotype showed up just a few times. Its antigen is unidentified.

This rearrangement joins TRBV18 to TRBJ2-7; D may be TRBD2 (5 bases). Material for sequencing was blood. This clonotype was sampled from a woman aged 18-30 years with Graves' ophthalmopathy. CDR3 protein: CASSPEPQSGYEQYF. CDR3 coding DNA: TGTGCCAGCTCACCGGAGCCGCAGTCGGGGTACGAGCAGTACTTC.